The present T cell receptor beta chain was sequenced within a study of cytomegalovirus exposure and HLA in healthy donors. Findings and limits, study-wide: The authors later found TCR association rates varying by HLA locus, with DRB1 most and HLA-C fewest. Most of the CMV-associated TCR beta chains (in a later analysis) appeared to be HLA-restricted.

J was trimmed by 0 bases and V by 6 bases; bases with no gene match: 1. The germline gives CDR1 MNHNS, CDR2 SASEGT. The CDR3 runs 13 residues. This clone was detected only a few times. Its antigen is still unknown. PCR primers comprised 60 Vbeta and 13 Jbeta primers. Per the original data handling: Roughly 11 million shared chains were among the about 80 million unique TCR beta chains that a later analysis counted. Sequencing used immunoSEQ multiplex PCR; TCRdb keeps in-frame clones, though not all of them. The V and J calls and clone size come from that table; D and trimming were worked out from the DNA. The table shows about 120,000 clones, with 70% occurring only once. Each donor's status was that of a healthy bone marrow donor.

Sequenced material: PBMCs. The chain recombines TRBV6-1 with TRBJ1-2, with 7 bases aligning to TRBD1. This sequence originates from a man aged 25 to 45 in good health and CMV-seropositive. In DNA form, the CDR3 reads TGTGCCAGCAGCCAGGGGGCTAACTATGGCTACACCTTC. Its translation is CASSQGANYGYTF.